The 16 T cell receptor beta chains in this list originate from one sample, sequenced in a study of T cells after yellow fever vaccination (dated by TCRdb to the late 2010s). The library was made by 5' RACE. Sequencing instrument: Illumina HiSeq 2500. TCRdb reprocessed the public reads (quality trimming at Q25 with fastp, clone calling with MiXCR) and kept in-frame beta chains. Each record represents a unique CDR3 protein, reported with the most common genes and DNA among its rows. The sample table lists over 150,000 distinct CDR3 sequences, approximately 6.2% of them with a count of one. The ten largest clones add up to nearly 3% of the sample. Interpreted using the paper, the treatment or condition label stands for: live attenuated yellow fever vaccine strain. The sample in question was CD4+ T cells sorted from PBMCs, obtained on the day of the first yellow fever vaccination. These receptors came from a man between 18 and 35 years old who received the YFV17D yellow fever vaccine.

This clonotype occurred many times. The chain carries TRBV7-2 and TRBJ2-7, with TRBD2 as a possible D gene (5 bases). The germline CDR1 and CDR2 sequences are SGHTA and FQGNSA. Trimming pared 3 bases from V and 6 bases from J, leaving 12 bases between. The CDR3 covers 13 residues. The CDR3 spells CASSLEVWGEQYV. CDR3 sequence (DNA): TGTGCCAGCAGCTTGGAGGTGTGGGGCGAGCAGTACGTC.

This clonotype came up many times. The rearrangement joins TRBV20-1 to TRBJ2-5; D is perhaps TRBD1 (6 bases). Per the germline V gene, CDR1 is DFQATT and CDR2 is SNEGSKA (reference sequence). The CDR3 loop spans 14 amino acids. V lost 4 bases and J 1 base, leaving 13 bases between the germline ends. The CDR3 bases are TGCAGTGCTACCTCACCCAGGGGCCAAGAGACCCAGTACTTC. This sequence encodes CSATSPRGQETQYF.

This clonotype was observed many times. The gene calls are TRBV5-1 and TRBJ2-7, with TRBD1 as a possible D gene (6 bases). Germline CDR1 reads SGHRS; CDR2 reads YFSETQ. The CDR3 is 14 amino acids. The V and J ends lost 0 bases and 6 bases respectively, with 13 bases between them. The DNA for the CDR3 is TGCGCCAGCAGCTTGGGGACAGCTTTTAGCGAGCAGTACTTC. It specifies CASSLGTAFSEQYF.

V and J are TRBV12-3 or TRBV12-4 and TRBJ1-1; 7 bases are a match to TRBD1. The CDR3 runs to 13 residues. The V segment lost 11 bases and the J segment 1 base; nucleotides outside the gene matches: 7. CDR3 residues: CAGRTGENTEAFF. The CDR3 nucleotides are TGTGCCGGCCGGACAGGAGAGAACACTGAAGCTTTCTTT.

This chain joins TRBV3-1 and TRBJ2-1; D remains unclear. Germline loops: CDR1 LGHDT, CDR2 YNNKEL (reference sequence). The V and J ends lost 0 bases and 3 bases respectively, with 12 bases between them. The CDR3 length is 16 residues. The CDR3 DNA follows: TGTGCCAGCAGCCAAGACTCATTCCAGCTCTACAATGAGCAGTTCTTC. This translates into CASSQDSFQLYNEQFF.

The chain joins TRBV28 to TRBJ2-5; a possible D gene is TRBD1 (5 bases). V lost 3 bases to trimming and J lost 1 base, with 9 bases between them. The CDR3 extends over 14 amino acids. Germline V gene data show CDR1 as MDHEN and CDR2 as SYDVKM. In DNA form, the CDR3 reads TGTGCCAGCAGTTTTGGGGCAGCCCAAGAGACCCAGTACTTC. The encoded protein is CASSFGAAQETQYF.

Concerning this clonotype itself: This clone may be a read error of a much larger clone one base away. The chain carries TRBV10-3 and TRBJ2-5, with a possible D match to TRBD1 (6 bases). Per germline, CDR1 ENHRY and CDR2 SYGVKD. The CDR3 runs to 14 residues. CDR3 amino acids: CAVSKQGEGETQYF. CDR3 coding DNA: TGTGCCGTCAGTAAACAGGGAGAGGGAGAGACCCAGTACTTC.

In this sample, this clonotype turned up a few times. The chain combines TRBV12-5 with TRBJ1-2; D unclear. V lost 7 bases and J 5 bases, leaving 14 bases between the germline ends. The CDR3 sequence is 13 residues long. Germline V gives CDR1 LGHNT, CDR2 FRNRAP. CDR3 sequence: CASALDRRYGYTF. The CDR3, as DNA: TGTGCTAGTGCTCTCGACCGACGTTATGGCTACACCTTC.

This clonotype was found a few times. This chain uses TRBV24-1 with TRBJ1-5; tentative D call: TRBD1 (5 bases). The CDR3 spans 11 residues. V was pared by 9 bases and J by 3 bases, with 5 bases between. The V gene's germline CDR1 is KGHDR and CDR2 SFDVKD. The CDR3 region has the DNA TGTGCCACCGGACACAATCAGCCCCAGCATTTT. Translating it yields CATGHNQPQHF.

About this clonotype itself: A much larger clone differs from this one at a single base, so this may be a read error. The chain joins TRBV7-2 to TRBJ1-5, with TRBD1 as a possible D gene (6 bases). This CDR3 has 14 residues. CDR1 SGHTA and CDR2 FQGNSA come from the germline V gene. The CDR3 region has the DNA TGTGCCGGCAGCTTACAGGGAGGTAGACAGCCCCAGCATTTT. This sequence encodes CAGSLQGGRQPQHF.

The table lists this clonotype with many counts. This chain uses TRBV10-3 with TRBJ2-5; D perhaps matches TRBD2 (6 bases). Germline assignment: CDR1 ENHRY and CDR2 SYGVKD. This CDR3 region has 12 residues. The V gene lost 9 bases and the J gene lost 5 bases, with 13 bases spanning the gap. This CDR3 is CAIRAAGETQYF. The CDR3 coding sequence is TGTGCCATTAGGGCCGCGGGGGAGACCCAGTACTTC.

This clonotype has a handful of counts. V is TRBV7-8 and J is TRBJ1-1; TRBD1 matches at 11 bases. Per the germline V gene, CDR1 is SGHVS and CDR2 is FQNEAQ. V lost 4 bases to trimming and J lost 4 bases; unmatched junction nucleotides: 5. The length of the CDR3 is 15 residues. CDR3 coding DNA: TGTGCCAGCAGCTCGAAGGGACAGGGGGGCACTGAAGCTTTCTTT. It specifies CASSSKGQGGTEAFF. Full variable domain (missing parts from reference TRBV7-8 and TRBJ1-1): GAGVSQSPRYKVAKRGQDVALRCDPISGHVSLFWYQQALGQGPEFLTYFQNEAQLDKSGLPSDRFFAERPEGSVSTLKIQRTQQEDSAVYLCASSSKGQGGTEAFFGQGTRLTVV.

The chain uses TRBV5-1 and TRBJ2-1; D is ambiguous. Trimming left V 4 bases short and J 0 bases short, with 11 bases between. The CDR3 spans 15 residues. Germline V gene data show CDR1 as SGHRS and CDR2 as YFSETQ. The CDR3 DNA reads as TGCGCCAGCAGCGACGCTTCGAACTCCTACAATGAGCAGTTCTTC. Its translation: CASSDASNSYNEQFF.

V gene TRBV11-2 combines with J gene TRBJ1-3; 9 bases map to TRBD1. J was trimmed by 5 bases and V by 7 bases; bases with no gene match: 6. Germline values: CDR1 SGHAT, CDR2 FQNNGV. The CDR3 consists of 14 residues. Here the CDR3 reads CASTTGGSRNTIYF. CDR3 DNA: TGTGCCAGCACCACAGGGGGCTCCCGAAACACCATATATTTT.

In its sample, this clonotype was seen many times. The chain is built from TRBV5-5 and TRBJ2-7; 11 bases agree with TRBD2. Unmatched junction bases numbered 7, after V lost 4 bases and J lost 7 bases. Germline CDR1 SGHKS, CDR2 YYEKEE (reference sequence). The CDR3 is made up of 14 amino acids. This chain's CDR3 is CASSTYSGGEEQYV. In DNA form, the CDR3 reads TGTGCCAGCAGCACATATAGCGGGGGGGAAGAGCAGTACGTC.

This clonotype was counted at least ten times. DNA of the CDR3: TGTGCCAGCAGTTTAATGGGACTGAACACTGAAGCTTTCTTT. Amino acid sequence: CASSLMGLNTEAFF. The chain carries TRBV27 and TRBJ1-1, with D perhaps TRBD1 (5 bases). Per the germline V gene, CDR1 is MNHEY and CDR2 is SMNVEV (reference sequence). CDR3 length: 14 amino acids. Trimming took 2 bases from V and 0 from J, leaving 7 bases between them.